This TCR beta chain was recovered during a study of cytomegalovirus exposure and HLA in healthy donors. Overall study context: T cells numbering around 180 million yielded 100 million to 120 million unique TCR beta sequences in an earlier analysis.

The study ran its PCR with 60 Vbeta and 13 Jbeta primers. Clones were read by immunoSEQ multiplex PCR, and TCRdb kept only the in-frame ones, dropping some. The sample lists some 130,000 clones; over 60% were seen once. The CDR3 extends over 15 amino acids. The J segment lost 3 bases and the V segment lost 4 bases, leaving 3 bases of the junction unmatched. The germline V gene encodes CDR1 MGHRA and CDR2 YSYEKL. Sequencing was performed on PBMCs. The sequence derives from a male donor in good health and CMV-seropositive. The V and J genes are TRBV4-1 and TRBJ2-2; 9 nucleotides line up with TRBD1. CDR3 in DNA: TGCGCCAGCAGCCCGTGGGACAGGGACACCGGGGAGCTGTTTTTT. Encoded protein: CASSPWDRDTGELFF.